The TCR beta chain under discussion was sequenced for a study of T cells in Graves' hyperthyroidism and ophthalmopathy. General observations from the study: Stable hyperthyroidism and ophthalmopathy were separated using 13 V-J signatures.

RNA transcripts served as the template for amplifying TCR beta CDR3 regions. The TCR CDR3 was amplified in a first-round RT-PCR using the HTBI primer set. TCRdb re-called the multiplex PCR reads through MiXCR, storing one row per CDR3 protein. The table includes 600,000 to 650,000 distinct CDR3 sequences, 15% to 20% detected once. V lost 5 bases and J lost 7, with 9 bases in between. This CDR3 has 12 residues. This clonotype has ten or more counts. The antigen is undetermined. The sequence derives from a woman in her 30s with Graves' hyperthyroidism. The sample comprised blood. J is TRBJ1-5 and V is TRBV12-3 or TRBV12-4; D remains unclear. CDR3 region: CASSPPRQPQHF. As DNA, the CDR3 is TGTGCCAGCAGTCCCCCGCGACAGCCCCAGCATTTT.